This T cell receptor beta chain was captured by sequencing in a study of identical twins. The cDNA had a unique molecular identifier and a template-switch universal primer site. In TCRdb, the 5' RACE reads were re-called with MiXCR into one record per CDR3 protein. Of around 1.7 million distinct CDR3 sequences listed, 32% are singletons. Turning to this clonotype: Its antigen is unidentified. Sequence at one end of the junction differs from germline and may be a read error.

From germline, CDR1 is SGHTA and CDR2 FQGNSA. The CDR3 consists of 13 residues. The study's findings and limits: In beta out-of-frame sequences, the excess sharing between twins was weaker. Potential partial confounding of zero-insertion analyses by invariant MAIT and iNKT cells was noted. Carriage of fewer insertions was seen in abundant cord blood beta clonotypes, whereas memory repertoires showed none.

This TCR was sampled from a newborn girl in good health. The chain links TRBV7-2 to TRBJ2-3; D is uncertain. Specimen: cord blood. The chain's CDR3 is CVSSLDLGDTQYF. The CDR3 DNA sequence: TGTGTCAGCAGCTTAGATTTGGGGGATACGCAGTATTTT. Drawing the rest from reference TRBV7-2 and TRBJ2-3, the complete variable domain is GAGVSQSPSNKVTEKGKDVELRCDPISGHTALYWYRQSLGQGLEFLIYFQGNSAPDKSGLPSDRFSAERTGGSVSTLTIQRTQQEDSAVYLCVSSLDLGDTQYFGPGTRLTVL.